This T cell receptor beta chain was recovered during a study of CD8 T cells in Susac syndrome. The CDR3 is 14 amino acids. Germline assignment: CDR1 MGHRA and CDR2 YSYEKL. V was trimmed by 6 bases and J by 1 base, leaving 11 bases between them. Reverse transcription of roughly 0.5 to 1 ug RNA used random hexamers. TCRdb reanalysed the immunoSEQ multiplex PCR reads using MiXCR and keeps one entry per CDR3 protein. This sample has 100,000 or so distinct CDR3 sequences, with 95% found just once. Regarding the study as a whole: The study acknowledged a relatively small number of individuals in its TCR sequencing and HLA analysis. Expansion of Susac CD8+ clones peaked in TEMRA cells and in active patients.

With respect to this clonotype: Its target is unknown.

This sequence joins TRBV4-1 and TRBJ2-3; possibly TRBD2 for D (6 bases). The sequence was collected from a human donor with Susac syndrome. The specimen was CD8+ T cells from PBMCs. As DNA, the CDR3 is TGCGCCAGCAGAGTAGCGGACGGCACAGATACGCAGTATTTT. This codes for CASRVADGTDTQYF.